This T cell receptor (beta chain) was sequenced for a study of early T cells in non-severe SARS-CoV-2 infection. V was clipped by 4 bases and J by 1 base, with 17 bases between them. The CDR3 contains 17 residues. Germline CDR1 reads MNHNS; CDR2 reads SASEGT. One entry per CDR3 protein results from TCRdb running MiXCR on the 5' RACE reads. The data hold 45,000 to 55,000 distinct CDR3 sequences, with 6% to 7% observed a single time. V is TRBV6-1 and J is TRBJ2-1, with D perhaps matching TRBD1 (6 bases). The sample comprised whole blood. The TCR comes from an adult who was a healthcare worker with PCR-confirmed SARS-CoV-2 infection or an uninfected control (not recorded which). As DNA, the CDR3 is TGTGCCAGCAGTGTGGGGGACACGGTGCCTTCCTACAATGAGCAGTTCTTC. This translates into CASSVGDTVPSYNEQFF.